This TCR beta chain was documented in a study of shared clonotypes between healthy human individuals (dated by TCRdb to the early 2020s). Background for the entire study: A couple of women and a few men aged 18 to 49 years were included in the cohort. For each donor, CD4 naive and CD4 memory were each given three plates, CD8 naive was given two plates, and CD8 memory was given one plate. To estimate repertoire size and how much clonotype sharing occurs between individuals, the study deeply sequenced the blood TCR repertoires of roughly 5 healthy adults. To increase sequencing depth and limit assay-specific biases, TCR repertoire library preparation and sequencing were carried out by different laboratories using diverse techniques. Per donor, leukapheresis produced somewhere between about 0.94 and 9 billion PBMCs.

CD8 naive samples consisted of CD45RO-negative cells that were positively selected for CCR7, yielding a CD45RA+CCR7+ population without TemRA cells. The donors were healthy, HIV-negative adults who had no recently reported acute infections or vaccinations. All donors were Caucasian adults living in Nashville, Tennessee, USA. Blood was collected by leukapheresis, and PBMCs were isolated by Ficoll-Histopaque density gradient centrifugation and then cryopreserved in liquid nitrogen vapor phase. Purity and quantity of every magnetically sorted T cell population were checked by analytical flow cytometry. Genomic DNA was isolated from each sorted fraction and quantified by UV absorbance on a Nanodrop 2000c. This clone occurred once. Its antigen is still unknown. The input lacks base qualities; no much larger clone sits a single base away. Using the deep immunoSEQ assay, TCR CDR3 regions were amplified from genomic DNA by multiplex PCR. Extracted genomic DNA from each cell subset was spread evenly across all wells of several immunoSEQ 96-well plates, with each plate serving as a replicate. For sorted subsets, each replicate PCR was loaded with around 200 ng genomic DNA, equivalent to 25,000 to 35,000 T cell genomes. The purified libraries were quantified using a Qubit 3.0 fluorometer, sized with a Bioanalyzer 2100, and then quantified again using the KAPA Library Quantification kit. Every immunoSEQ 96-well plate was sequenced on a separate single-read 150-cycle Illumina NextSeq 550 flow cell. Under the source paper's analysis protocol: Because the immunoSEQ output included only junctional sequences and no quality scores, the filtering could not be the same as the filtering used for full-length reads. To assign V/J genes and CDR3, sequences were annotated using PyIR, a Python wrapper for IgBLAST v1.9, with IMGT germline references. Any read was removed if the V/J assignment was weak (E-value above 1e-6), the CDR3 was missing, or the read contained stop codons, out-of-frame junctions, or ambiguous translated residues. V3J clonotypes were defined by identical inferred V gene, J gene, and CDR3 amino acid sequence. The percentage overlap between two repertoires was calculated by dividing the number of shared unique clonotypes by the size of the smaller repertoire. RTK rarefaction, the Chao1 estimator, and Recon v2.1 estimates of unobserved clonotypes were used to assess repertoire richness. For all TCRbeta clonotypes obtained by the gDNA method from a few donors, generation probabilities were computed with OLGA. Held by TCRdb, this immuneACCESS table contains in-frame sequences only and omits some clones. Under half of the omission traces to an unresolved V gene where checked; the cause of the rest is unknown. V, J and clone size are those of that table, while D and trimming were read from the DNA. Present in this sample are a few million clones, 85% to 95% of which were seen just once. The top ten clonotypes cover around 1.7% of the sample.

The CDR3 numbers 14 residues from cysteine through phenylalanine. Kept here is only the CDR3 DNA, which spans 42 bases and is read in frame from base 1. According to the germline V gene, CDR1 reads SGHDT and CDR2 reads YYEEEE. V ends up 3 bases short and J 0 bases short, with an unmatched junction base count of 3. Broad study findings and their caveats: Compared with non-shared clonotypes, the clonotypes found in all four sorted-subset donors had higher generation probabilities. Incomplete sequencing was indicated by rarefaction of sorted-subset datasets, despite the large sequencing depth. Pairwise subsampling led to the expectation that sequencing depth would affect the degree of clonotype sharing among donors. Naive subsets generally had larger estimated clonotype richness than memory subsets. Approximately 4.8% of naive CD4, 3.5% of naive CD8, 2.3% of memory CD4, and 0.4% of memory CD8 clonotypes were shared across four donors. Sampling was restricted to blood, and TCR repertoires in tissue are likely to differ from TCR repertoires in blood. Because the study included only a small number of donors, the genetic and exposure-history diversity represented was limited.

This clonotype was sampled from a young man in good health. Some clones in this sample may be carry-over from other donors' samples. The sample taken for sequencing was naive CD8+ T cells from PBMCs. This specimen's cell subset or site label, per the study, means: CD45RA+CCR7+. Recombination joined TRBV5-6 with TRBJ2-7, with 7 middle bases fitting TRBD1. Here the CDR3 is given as CASSWGTDSYEQYF. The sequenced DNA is TGTGCCAGCAGCTGGGGGACAGACTCCTACGAGCAGTACTTC.